Below, one T cell receptor beta chain is given with its context. The CDR3 extends over 14 amino acids. Germline trimming cut 5 bases from V and 9 bases from J; bases unmatched to any gene: 4. CDR1 and CDR2 (germline): SEHNR, FQNEAQ (reference sequence). The method was immunoSEQ multiplex PCR; TCRdb's version includes in-frame clones alone and lacks a portion of them. The sample has about 83,000 clones; roughly nine tenths are singletons. The sample belongs to a study of T cell changes during pregnancy in multiple sclerosis. The sequence was obtained from a female donor in good health, serving as a control in a pregnancy study. Some clones in this sample may be carry-over from other donors' samples. The chain carries TRBV7-9 and TRBJ2-1; 13 nucleotides line up with TRBD2. The sequencing used PBMCs, collected in the first trimester of pregnancy. In DNA form, the CDR3 reads TGTGCCAGCAGCCGGACTAGCGGGAGAACTGAGCAGTTCTTC. Residues: CASSRTSGRTEQFF.